This T cell receptor beta chain appears in the sequencing data of a study of T cells in Graves' hyperthyroidism and ophthalmopathy. At the level of the study: Before treatment of any kind, peripheral blood was taken at initial diagnosis.

This clonotype appeared many times. Its antigen is currently unknown. Study conclusions and caveats: A model using 13 V-J features told ophthalmopathy apart from stable hyperthyroidism. Appearing also in blood were most of the thyroid clonotypes expanded above 0.001.

It was 8.5 to 10 ml of fresh peripheral blood that supplied the PBMCs. The TCR beta CDR3 regions underwent amplification using RNA transcripts as the source. A first-round RT-PCR of the TCR CDR3 used the HTBI primer set. Each CDR3 protein gets one entry after TCRdb re-called the multiplex PCR reads with MiXCR. The profile shows 350,000 or so distinct CDR3 sequences, about a sixth of them singletons. Trimming took 5 bases from V and 3 from J, leaving 25 bases between them. Germline lookup yields CDR1 SGHAT and CDR2 FQDESV (reference sequence). The CDR3 length is 18 residues. This TCR was sampled from a woman aged 40-49 years with Graves' ophthalmopathy. Specimen: blood. The J gene is TRBJ1-1, the V gene TRBV11-1; D uncertain. DNA for the CDR3: TGTGCCAGCAGCCACCCCTCGCGCGGGGTGATGGAGCACACTGAAGCTTTCTTT. Translation gives CASSHPSRGVMEHTEAFF.